The sequence of this T cell receptor (beta chain) was determined in a study of T cell clones after liver transplantation. On the study more broadly: Immunosuppression withdrawal was tried within 2 years after liver transplantation in this trial.

The data were produced by immunoSEQ multiplex PCR, yet TCRdb's version contains in-frame clones alone and is incomplete. This sample has about 80,000 clones, with 65% to 85% found just once. This clone was seen only a few times. Germline values: CDR1 SGDLS, CDR2 YYNGEE. The CDR3 has 15 amino acids. The germline V and J ends were trimmed by 4 bases and 5 bases, with 16 bases remaining between them. Specimen: CD4+ T cells from blood, collected 45 to 47 months after liver transplant. V and J are TRBV9 and TRBJ2-1; no definite D call. This clonotype was sampled from a human patient who received a liver transplant. The graft donor may be the source of some T cells. DNA of the CDR3: TGTGCCAGCAGCCTCCAGGAGCTACTTAACAATGAGCAGTTCTTC. Translated, it gives CASSLQELLNNEQFF. The whole variable domain, remainder taken from reference TRBV9 and TRBJ2-1, is DSGVTQTPKHLITATGQRVTLRCSPRSGDLSVYWYQQSLDQGLQFLIQYYNGEERAKGNILERFSAQQFPDLHSELNLSSLELGDSALYFCASSLQELLNNEQFFGPGTRLTVL.